The rows below give T cell receptor beta chains drawn from one sample of a study of blood T cell repertoires in COVID-19. Assay: immunoSEQ multiplex PCR; the TCRdb copy retains only in-frame clones and omits some. The repertoire consists of about 260,000 clones, with 80% to 90% occurring once and the leading ten covering less than 0.9%. The sample was PBMCs or T cells enriched from blood (not recorded which). The receptors derive from a man aged 45-65 years who had been exposed to COVID-19. Each CDR3 is given without its conserved first and last residue. The D gene is left open where the match is weak.

CDR3 protein: ASSPFGIQPQH
J gene: TRBJ1-5
V gene: TRBV7-2
D gene: -

CDR3 protein: ASSVNIAGGGETQY
J gene: TRBJ2-5
V gene: TRBV9
D gene: TRBD2

CDR3 protein: ASSLNRGEKLF
J gene: TRBJ1-4
V gene: TRBV7-3
D gene: TRBD1

CDR3 protein: ASSPVRDSPLH
J gene: TRBJ1-6
V gene: TRBV3-1/TRBV3-2
D gene: -

CDR3 protein: ASSLVSNEQF
J gene: TRBJ2-1
V gene: TRBV5-6
D gene: -

CDR3 protein: ASSEGAGGQPQH
J gene: TRBJ1-5
V gene: TRBV5-4
D gene: TRBD1

CDR3 protein: ASSLEGGSSGNTIY
J gene: TRBJ1-3
V gene: TRBV7-2
D gene: -

CDR3 protein: ATSRGPLQGRQETQY
J gene: TRBJ2-5
V gene: TRBV15
D gene: -

CDR3 protein: AISELTGITEAF
J gene: TRBJ1-1
V gene: TRBV10-3
D gene: TRBD1

CDR3 protein: ASSLAGRGTEAF
J gene: TRBJ1-1
V gene: TRBV7-2
D gene: -

CDR3 protein: ASGTEPMNTEAF
J gene: TRBJ1-1
V gene: TRBV19
D gene: TRBD1

CDR3 protein: ASSLFLGGNTIY
J gene: TRBJ1-3
V gene: TRBV7-2
D gene: -

CDR3 protein: ASSEARVQPQH
J gene: TRBJ1-5
V gene: TRBV6-1
D gene: -

CDR3 protein: ASSQPRGQGPGTGELF
J gene: TRBJ2-2
V gene: TRBV4-1
D gene: TRBD1

CDR3 protein: AWSKGLNSNQPQH
J gene: TRBJ1-5
V gene: TRBV30
D gene: -

CDR3 protein: ASSPQERTDTQY
J gene: TRBJ2-3
V gene: TRBV18
D gene: -

CDR3 protein: ASSLAGTTGEEKLF
J gene: TRBJ1-4
V gene: TRBV5-1
D gene: TRBD1

CDR3 protein: ASRKLAGGVADTQY
J gene: TRBJ2-3
V gene: TRBV27
D gene: TRBD2

CDR3 protein: ASSQDLGEGYEQY
J gene: TRBJ2-7
V gene: TRBV3-1/TRBV3-2
D gene: -

CDR3 protein: ASSLLPGLNYGYT
J gene: TRBJ1-2
V gene: TRBV28
D gene: -

CDR3 protein: ASSLGPGGRVNTEAF
J gene: TRBJ1-1
V gene: TRBV7-9
D gene: TRBD1

CDR3 protein: ASSVRQSESGYT
J gene: TRBJ1-2
V gene: TRBV19
D gene: -

CDR3 protein: ASSLTGDTEAF
J gene: TRBJ1-1
V gene: TRBV7-9
D gene: TRBD1

CDR3 protein: ASSPFSGDLNTEAF
J gene: TRBJ1-1
V gene: TRBV18
D gene: -

CDR3 protein: ASSPRVNGQETQY
J gene: TRBJ2-5
V gene: TRBV18
D gene: -

CDR3 protein: ASSPAGGSYNEQF
J gene: TRBJ2-1
V gene: TRBV7-3
D gene: TRBD2

CDR3 protein: ASSLFPGSNQPQH
J gene: TRBJ1-5
V gene: TRBV5-1
D gene: -

CDR3 protein: ASSQRTGAGEKLF
J gene: TRBJ1-4
V gene: TRBV3-1/TRBV3-2
D gene: TRBD1

CDR3 protein: ASSRGAERGKANYGYT
J gene: TRBJ1-2
V gene: TRBV2
D gene: -

CDR3 protein: ASGTTNTGELF
J gene: TRBJ2-2
V gene: TRBV6-6
D gene: TRBD2

CDR3 protein: ASSSGTSAYTDTQY
J gene: TRBJ2-3
V gene: TRBV5-1
D gene: TRBD2

CDR3 protein: ASSAGGVAPNEKLF
J gene: TRBJ1-4
V gene: TRBV7-6
D gene: -

CDR3 protein: ALKEGTSGDNEQF
J gene: TRBJ2-1
V gene: TRBV21-1
D gene: -

CDR3 protein: ASSPLQGSGQPQH
J gene: TRBJ1-5
V gene: TRBV18
D gene: -

CDR3 protein: ATSIAGTHYGYT
J gene: TRBJ1-2
V gene: TRBV15
D gene: -

CDR3 protein: ASRHTGRGRTSQAF
J gene: TRBJ1-1
V gene: TRBV11-2
D gene: -

CDR3 protein: ASSVAGNIQPQH
J gene: TRBJ1-5
V gene: TRBV10-2
D gene: -

CDR3 protein: ASSFSANTEAF
J gene: TRBJ1-1
V gene: TRBV5-1
D gene: -

CDR3 protein: ASSERRNSPLH
J gene: TRBJ1-6
V gene: TRBV2
D gene: -

CDR3 protein: ASSQKGGAGQPQH
J gene: TRBJ1-5
V gene: TRBV5-1
D gene: TRBD1

CDR3 protein: ASSLTAGGFAEAF
J gene: TRBJ1-1
V gene: TRBV7-3
D gene: TRBD1

CDR3 protein: ASSGNRGAAGYGYT
J gene: TRBJ1-2
V gene: TRBV10-1
D gene: TRBD1

CDR3 protein: ASRNLAGGRETQY
J gene: TRBJ2-5
V gene: TRBV5-1
D gene: TRBD2

CDR3 protein: ASTGRQGVYNEQF
J gene: TRBJ2-1
V gene: TRBV2
D gene: TRBD1

CDR3 protein: ASTLRDRYSNQPQH
J gene: TRBJ1-5
V gene: TRBV28
D gene: TRBD1

CDR3 protein: ASSPPGLAAYNEQF
J gene: TRBJ2-1
V gene: TRBV7-9
D gene: TRBD2

CDR3 protein: ATSRGASDTQY
J gene: TRBJ2-3
V gene: TRBV15
D gene: -

CDR3 protein: AWSVRGVGNTIY
J gene: TRBJ1-3
V gene: TRBV30
D gene: -